The next 18 T cell receptor beta chains were all read from a single sample in a study of blood T cell repertoires in COVID-19. Data came from immunoSEQ multiplex PCR; TCRdb stores just in-frame clones and leaves some out. Of 130,000 to 150,000 clones detected, 80% to 90% appear once; the ten largest clones hold 1.7%. Sample: peripheral blood. All receptors derive from a woman aged 45-65 years with acute or convalescent COVID-19.

The chain has TRBV5-1 and TRBJ1-1; unclear D gene. This CDR3 contains 11 residues. Between the trimmed V and J ends, which lost 5 bases and 3 bases, there was a span of 5 bases. Germline assignment: CDR1 SGHRS and CDR2 YFSETQ. The CDR3 coding sequence is TGCGCCAGCAGTGGAGACACTGAAGCTTTCTTT. Protein: CASSGDTEAFF.

Worth noting for this clone: The same CDR3 arises from other DNA sequences in this sample as well. This chain joins TRBV18 and TRBJ1-5; TRBD1 might be the D (6 bases). Germline V gives CDR1 KGHSH, CDR2 LQKENI. The V gene lost 2 bases and the J gene lost 1 base, with 6 bases spanning the gap. This CDR3 comprises 14 residues. Here the CDR3 DNA reads TGTGCCAGCTCACCAGGGGGCAGCAATCAGCCCCAGCATTTT. Residues: CASSPGGSNQPQHF. The variable domain in full, completed from reference TRBV18 and TRBJ1-5, reads NAGVMQNPRHLVRRRGQEARLRCSPMKGHSHVYWYRQLPEEGLKFMVYLQKENIIDESGMPKERFSAEFPKEGPSILRIQQVVRGDSAAYFCASSPGGSNQPQHFGDGTRLSIL.

V and J are TRBV3-1 (or the pseudogene TRBV3-2) and TRBJ2-7; D might be TRBD2 (7 bases). Trimming removed 4 bases at V and 0 bases at J, with 16 bases between. In germline, CDR1 is LGHDT, CDR2 YNNKEL (reference sequence). The CDR3 loop spans 16 amino acids. CDR3 nucleotides: TGTGCCAGCAGCCTAGGACGGGGGGCGGTCTCCTACGAGCAGTACTTC. It specifies CASSLGRGAVSYEQYF.

The chain joins TRBV10-3 to TRBJ1-1; 9 bases map to TRBD1. Germline values: CDR1 ENHRY, CDR2 SYGVKD. CDR3 size: 14 residues. J lost 6 bases, V lost 4 bases, and 6 bases had no gene match. This CDR3 reads CAISVRDRAAEAFF. The CDR3 DNA follows: TGTGCCATCAGTGTCCGGGACAGGGCCGCTGAAGCTTTCTTT.

This clone was counted between two and nine times. The chain couples TRBV6-5 to TRBJ2-7; 9 bases line up with TRBD2. CDR1 is MNHEY, CDR2 SVGAGI, per germline. V was clipped by 5 bases and J by 3 bases; unmatched bases: 5. CDR3 length: 14 amino acids. Here the CDR3 DNA reads TGTGCCAGCAGTCGTAGCGGGGGAGACTACGAGCAGTACTTC. Translating it yields CASSRSGGDYEQYF.

V and J are TRBV7-8 and TRBJ1-2; possibly TRBD1 for D (5 bases). Trimming pared 2 bases from V and 2 bases from J, leaving 9 bases between. Looked up from germline, CDR1 is SGHVS and CDR2 is FQNEAQ. The CDR3 is 14 residues long. CDR3 protein: CASSLPGSNYGYTF. In nucleotides, the CDR3 is TGTGCCAGCAGCTTACCAGGGTCCAACTATGGCTACACCTTC.

The J gene is TRBJ1-4, the V gene TRBV4-2; 9 nucleotides align to TRBD1. CDR3 length equals 19 residues. V was pared by 5 bases and J by 7 bases, with 20 bases of the junction left unmatched. Germline CDR1 and CDR2: LGHNA and YNFKEQ. The CDR3 reads CASSKKAHRDRDISEKLFF. The CDR3 bases are TGTGCCAGCAGCAAGAAGGCCCACCGGGACAGGGATATTAGTGAAAAACTGTTTTTT.

The chain uses TRBV6-5 and TRBJ2-1, with 14 nucleotides matching TRBD2. Trimming cost V 4 bases and J 7 bases; bases outside gene matches: 3. The CDR3 totals 15 residues. The germline CDR1 and CDR2 sequences are MNHEY and SVGAGI. This CDR3 is CASSWTSGGYNEQFF. Here the CDR3 DNA reads TGTGCCAGCAGTTGGACTAGCGGGGGGTATAATGAGCAGTTCTTC.

This clone was counted once. The V and J genes are TRBV2 and TRBJ2-1; a possible D gene is TRBD2 (6 bases). The CDR3 spans 13 residues. The ends were cut back, 7 bases at V and 9 bases at J, with 16 bases in the middle. Per germline, CDR1 SNHLY and CDR2 FYNNEI. CDR3 in DNA: TGTGCCAGCATATCCCATGCGGGAAGTGAGCAGTTCTTC. It encodes CASISHAGSEQFF.

The chain links TRBV6-1 to TRBJ1-5, with a tentative D call TRBD1 (5 bases). This CDR3 is built from 14 residues. Germline V CDR1 and CDR2: MNHNS, SASEGT. V was cut by 3 bases and J by 2 bases, with 8 bases left in between. This CDR3 reads CASSDGHGNQPQHF. CDR3 nucleotide sequence: TGTGCCAGCAGTGATGGACATGGCAATCAGCCCCAGCATTTT.

J is TRBJ2-3 and V is TRBV5-1; 13 bases match TRBD2. J gave up 3 bases and V 6 bases, and 10 bases lay outside the gene matches. From germline, CDR1 is SGHRS and CDR2 YFSETQ. This CDR3 is 17 amino acids long. The CDR3 sequence is CASTQGLAGVRTDTQYF. The CDR3 nucleotides are TGCGCCAGCACTCAAGGACTAGCGGGGGTTCGAACAGATACGCAGTATTTT.

J is TRBJ1-1 and V is TRBV7-9, with 7 bases lining up with TRBD1. Losses at the gene ends were 2 bases for V and 1 base for J; bases not matched to a gene: 4. CDR3 length: 15 amino acids. CDR1 and CDR2 (germline): SEHNR, FQNEAQ (reference sequence). CDR3 in DNA: TGTGCCAGCAGCTTAAGTCGGACAGGGAACACTGAAGCTTTCTTT. It specifies CASSLSRTGNTEAFF.

Only one count was recorded for this clone. The gene calls are TRBV27 and TRBJ1-1, with 12 nucleotides matching TRBD1. J was trimmed by 6 bases and V by 3 bases; bases with no gene match: 5. The germline V gene has CDR1 MNHEY and CDR2 SMNVEV (reference sequence). The CDR3 runs to 15 residues. The CDR3 region has the DNA TGTGCCAGCAGTTTTAGGGACAGGGGGCGGCCTGAAGCTTTCTTT. This gives the protein CASSFRDRGRPEAFF.

The V and J genes are TRBV9 and TRBJ2-7, with 7 bases lining up with TRBD1. V was pared by 3 bases and J by 3 bases, with 6 bases of the junction left unmatched. The CDR3 is made up of 14 amino acids. CDR1 is SGDLS, CDR2 YYNGEE, per germline. The DNA for the CDR3 is TGTGCCAGCAGCGCGGCCGGGACAGACTACGAGCAGTACTTC. It codes for CASSAAGTDYEQYF.

As concerns this clone: The same CDR3 arises from other DNA sequences in this sample as well. This chain links TRBV7-2 with TRBJ1-3; 7 bases line up with TRBD1. From germline, CDR1 is SGHTA and CDR2 FQGNSA. This CDR3 has 15 residues. V shed 5 bases and J 2 bases; nucleotides not matched to a gene: 6. Here the CDR3 reads CASSLMTGTGNTIYF. The CDR3 DNA is TGTGCCAGCAGCCTCATGACAGGGACTGGAAACACCATATATTTT.

The chain combines TRBV28 with TRBJ2-5, with TRBD2 identical over 9 bases. Germline V lookup: CDR1 MDHEN, CDR2 SYDVKM. V was pared by 7 bases and J by 5 bases, with 5 bases of the junction left unmatched. The CDR3 extends over 13 amino acids. CDR3 region: CASMGGGVETQYF. The CDR3 DNA reads TGTGCCAGCATGGGCGGGGGGGTCGAGACCCAGTACTTC.

V is TRBV28 and J is TRBJ1-3, with D hard to call. Germline V lookup: CDR1 MDHEN, CDR2 SYDVKM. The CDR3 sequence is 13 residues long. The ends were cut back, 2 bases at V and 4 bases at J, with 6 bases in the middle. CDR3 protein: CASSLGGGNTIYF. CDR3 nucleotides: TGTGCCAGCAGTTTAGGCGGAGGAAACACCATATATTTT. Full variable domain (missing parts from reference TRBV28 and TRBJ1-3): DVKVTQSSRYLVKRTGEKVFLECVQDMDHENMFWYRQDPGLGLRLIYFSYDVKMKEKGDIPEGYSVSREKKERFSLILESASTNQTSMYLCASSLGGGNTIYFGEGSWLTVV.

V usage is TRBV19 and J usage is TRBJ1-5; D gene unclear. V shed 0 bases and J shed 2 bases, with 17 bases lying between them. The CDR3 is 18 amino acids. Germline V gene data show CDR1 as LNHDA and CDR2 as SQIVND (reference sequence). CDR3: CASSIDPRVVAGNQPQHF. The CDR3 coding sequence is TGTGCCAGTAGTATAGACCCCCGGGTCGTGGCAGGCAATCAGCCCCAGCATTTT.